The source of this T cell receptor (beta chain) is a study of T cells in Graves' hyperthyroidism and ophthalmopathy (dated by TCRdb to the late 2010s). Regarding the research as a whole: Peripheral blood samples were taken at initial diagnosis, before any treatment was given. Following sampling, methimazole starting at 30 mg daily was given to hyperthyroidism patients, and high-dose intravenous methylprednisolone was given to ophthalmopathy patients. For training and testing, the 110 or so patients in the discovery cohort were randomly divided in a 7:3 ratio. In addition, the study compared T-cell repertoires in thyroid tissue and in blood from five to seven Graves' hyperthyroidism patients. Whether ophthalmopathy could be predicted prospectively was tested in an independent validation cohort made up of under 20 hyperthyroidism patients plus 17 patients who later progressed to ophthalmopathy. TCR V-J signatures able to tell the groups apart were searched for in a discovery cohort of more than 90 patients, of whom roughly 42 had Graves' ophthalmopathy and 55 to 60 had stable Graves' hyperthyroidism. The paper describes TCR Vbeta CDR3 sequencing of 135 peripheral blood samples, made up of some 42 ophthalmopathy patients, roughly 80 hyperthyroidism patients and 17 progressor patients.

The TCR beta CDR3 regions were amplified from the RNA transcripts. For the first round of RT-PCR on the TCR CDR3, the HTBI primer set was used together with the Qiagen OneStep RT-PCR kit. Libraries were constructed in a second round of multiplex PCR, after which size selection and purification were carried out. The libraries were sequenced on an Illumina HiSeq2000 using paired-end 100 bp reads. Concerning the study's data processing: SOAPnuke was used to process the raw data, with reads discarded if the reads contained adapters or uncalled bases, had a mean Phred below 15, or lacked an exact constant-primer or identifier match. High-quality paired reads were merged using COPE v1.2.5, and each unique nucleotide sequence was defined as a clonotype. MiTCR v1.1 was used to align the clonotypes against IMGT TRBV, TRBD and TRBJ reference segments. Only V-J combinations with frequency above 0.0001, covering 99% to 99.2% of repertoires, were analysed. A TCS score was defined as the ratio between F50 (clonal expansion) and ExV (chaos), using BLOSUM62-based TCRdist between CDR3 peptides within each V-J. Welch's t-statistics and random forest reduced 500 to 550 V-J features to around 14, which were used in a naive Bayes classifier (R e1071). Thyroid-blood repertoire similarity was quantified with the Morisita-Horn index. The public reads were reprocessed in TCRdb via fastp at Q25 and MiXCR, keeping in-frame beta chains. Rows are combined by CDR3 protein, so each entry shows the most common genes and DNA. The authors' filters were not applied to this entry. For this sample there are around 700,000 distinct CDR3 sequences; 35% appear just once. The ten top clones hold around 32% of the sample.

The junction shows trimming of 6 bases on V and 5 bases on J, plus 11 bases between the germline ends. The CDR3 runs 14 residues from the cysteine to the phenylalanine. The entry retains the CDR3 DNA only, 42 bases that are in frame from base 1. From a lookup of the germline V gene, CDR1 and CDR2 are MNHEY and SVGAGI. The investigation overall reported the following: Most expanded thyroid clonotypes (frequency above 0.001) were also detected in blood, a finding suggesting that blood repertoires may reflect thyroid immune responses. No statistical method was used to fix the sample size in advance, and group allocation was not hidden from the investigators. In validation, the model predicted progression to ophthalmopathy with approximately 71% sensitivity and less than 80% specificity, a median of around six months before onset. A model built on a 13 V-J signature distinguished ophthalmopathy from stable hyperthyroidism, reaching 87.88% sensitivity and 81.08% specificity in cross-validation and 80%/75% in testing.

Comments on this clonotype: This receptor's antigen is unknown. Per-base qualities were not stored, and no clone one base away is much larger.

Stable Graves' hyperthyroidism was defined as the absence of progression to ophthalmopathy over 18 months of follow-up. Hyperthyroidism patients were newly diagnosed, had a disease duration of under 2 months, and were aged 18 to 65 years. Exclusion was applied to patients with uncontrolled infections, other autoimmune diseases, pregnancy or lactation. Diagnoses were based on clinical symptoms, serum thyroxine and TRAb, thyroid ultrasound and orbital computed tomography. PBMCs were isolated from approximately 10 ml of fresh peripheral blood by Ficoll-Paque density gradient centrifugation. Total RNA was extracted using Trizol reagent, and RNA quality was assessed on an Agilent 2100 Bioanalyzer.

The sequence derives from a woman in her 40s with Graves' hyperthyroidism. The specimen sequenced was blood. The V and J genes are TRBV6-5 and TRBJ1-6; no D segment can be confidently identified. The nucleotides read TGTGCCAGCAGCCTCGGTGGGAATAATTCACCCCTCCACTTT. This translates into CASSLGGNNSPLHF.